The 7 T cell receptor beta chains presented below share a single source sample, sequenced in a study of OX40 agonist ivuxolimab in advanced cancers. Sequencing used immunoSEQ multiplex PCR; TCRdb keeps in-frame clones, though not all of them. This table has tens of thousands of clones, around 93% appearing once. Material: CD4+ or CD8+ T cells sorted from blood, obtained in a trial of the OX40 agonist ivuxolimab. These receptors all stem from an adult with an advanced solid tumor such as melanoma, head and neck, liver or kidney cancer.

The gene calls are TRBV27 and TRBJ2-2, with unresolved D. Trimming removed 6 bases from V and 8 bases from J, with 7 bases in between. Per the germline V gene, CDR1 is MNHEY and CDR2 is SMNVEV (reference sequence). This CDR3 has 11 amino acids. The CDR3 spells CASRTGGELFF. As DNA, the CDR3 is TGTGCCAGCAGAACCGGGGGGGAGCTGTTTTTT.

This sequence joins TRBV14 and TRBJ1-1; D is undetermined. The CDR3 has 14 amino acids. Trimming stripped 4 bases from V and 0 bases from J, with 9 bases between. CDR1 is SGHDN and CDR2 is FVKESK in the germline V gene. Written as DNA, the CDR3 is TGTGCCAGCAGCCCGACCGCTATGAACACTGAAGCTTTCTTT. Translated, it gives CASSPTAMNTEAFF.

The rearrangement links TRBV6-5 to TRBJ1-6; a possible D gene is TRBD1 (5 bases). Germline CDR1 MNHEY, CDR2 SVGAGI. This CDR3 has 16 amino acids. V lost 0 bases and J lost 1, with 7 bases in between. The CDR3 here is CASSYSGGSYNSPLHF. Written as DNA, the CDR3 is TGTGCCAGCAGTTACTCCGGGGGTTCCTATAATTCACCCCTCCACTTT.

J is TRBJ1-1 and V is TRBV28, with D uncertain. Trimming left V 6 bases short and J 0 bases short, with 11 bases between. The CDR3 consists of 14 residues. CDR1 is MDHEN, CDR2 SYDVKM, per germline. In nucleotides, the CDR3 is TGTGCCAGCAGACTTGGGCTTTTGAACACTGAAGCTTTCTTT. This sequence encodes CASRLGLLNTEAFF.

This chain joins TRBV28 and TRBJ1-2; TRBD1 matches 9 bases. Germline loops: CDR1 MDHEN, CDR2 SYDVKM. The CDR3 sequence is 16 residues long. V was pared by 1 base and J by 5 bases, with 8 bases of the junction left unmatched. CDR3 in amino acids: CASSLSTGGSGYGYTF. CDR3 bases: TGTGCCAGCAGTTTATCGACAGGGGGGTCGGGGTATGGCTACACCTTC.

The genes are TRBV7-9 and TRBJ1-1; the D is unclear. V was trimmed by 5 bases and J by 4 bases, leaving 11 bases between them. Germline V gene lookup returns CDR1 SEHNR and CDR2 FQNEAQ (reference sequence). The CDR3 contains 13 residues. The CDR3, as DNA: TGTGCCAGCAGCCCTCTTATGGGCACTGAAGCTTTCTTT. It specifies CASSPLMGTEAFF. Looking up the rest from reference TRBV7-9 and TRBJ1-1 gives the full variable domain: DTGVSQNPRHKITKRGQNVTFRCDPISEHNRLYWYRQTLGQGPEFLTYFQNEAQLEKSRLLSDRFSAERPKGSFSTLEIQRTEQGDSAMYLCASSPLMGTEAFFGQGTRLTVV.

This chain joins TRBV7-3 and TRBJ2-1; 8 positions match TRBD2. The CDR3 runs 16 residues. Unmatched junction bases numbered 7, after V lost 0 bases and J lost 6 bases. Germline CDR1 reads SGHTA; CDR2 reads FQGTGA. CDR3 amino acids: CASSLTAGETGNEQFF. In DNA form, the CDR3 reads TGTGCCAGCAGCTTAACAGCGGGAGAAACTGGCAATGAGCAGTTCTTC.